This TCR beta chain was sequenced in a study of T-cell reconstitution after alpha-beta-depleted transplantation in children (dated by TCRdb to about 2016). General notes on the study: T-cell immune reconstitution after TCRalphabeta/CD19-depleted allogeneic hematopoietic cell transplantation in children was quantitatively tracked in the study by means of TCR repertoire profiling.

To note about this clonotype: There is no known antigen for this receptor. Nothing much larger sits one base from this clone, and base qualities are not available.

This specimen's treatment or condition label, interpreted: allogeneic hematopoietic cell transplantation with graft depleted of TCRalphabeta T cells and CD19 B cells. TCRalphabeta/CD19-depleted allogeneic hematopoietic cell grafts were given to the transplant recipients, all of whom were children. The full study reports these points: The high TCRbeta diversity at day 60 in some patients was ascribed to recipient T cells and intrathymic progenitors that had survived conditioning. Over subsequent months, a decline in hyperexpanded clone frequencies was noted, and after one year, T-cell counts and TCRbeta diversity were mostly ascribed to newly produced T cells. Apparently early alphabetaT-cell count recovery about two months after transplant reportedly relied on only several hundred rapidly expanded clones derived from non-depleted graft cells.

Libraries were prepared through PCR. The reads were generated on an Illumina HiSeq 2500. Molecular barcoding was employed in the preparation of TCR libraries, with unique molecular identifiers being used to normalize TCRbeta repertoire quantification. The public reads were reanalyzed by TCRdb: fastp trimming at Q25, MiXCR alignment, in-frame beta chains only. Each record represents a unique CDR3 protein, reported with the most common genes and DNA among its rows. Across this sample there are 900,000 or so distinct CDR3 sequences, with less than 20% seen only once. In total, the top ten clones hold roughly 4.8% of the sample. At the junction V is shortened by 3 bases and J by 4 bases; bases outside the gene matches: 5. From the cysteine up to the phenylalanine, the CDR3 has a length of 14 residues. Of all the DNA, just the CDR3 is kept, 42 bases in frame from base 1.

The origin of this receptor is a male patient aged 10-17 years who had a stem cell transplant for acute lymphoblastic leukemia, so the T cells may come from the graft donor. The chain joins TRBV12-3 or TRBV12-4 to TRBJ2-7, and 8 junction bases match TRBD2. The sequenced sample was PBMCs, mostly from graft donor cells, obtained 360 days after TCRalphabeta/CD19-depleted stem cell transplant. The DNA sequence is TGTGCCAGCAGTTTGTTCGGGGGGGGATACGAGCAGTACTTC. Its amino acids are CASSLFGGGYEQYF.